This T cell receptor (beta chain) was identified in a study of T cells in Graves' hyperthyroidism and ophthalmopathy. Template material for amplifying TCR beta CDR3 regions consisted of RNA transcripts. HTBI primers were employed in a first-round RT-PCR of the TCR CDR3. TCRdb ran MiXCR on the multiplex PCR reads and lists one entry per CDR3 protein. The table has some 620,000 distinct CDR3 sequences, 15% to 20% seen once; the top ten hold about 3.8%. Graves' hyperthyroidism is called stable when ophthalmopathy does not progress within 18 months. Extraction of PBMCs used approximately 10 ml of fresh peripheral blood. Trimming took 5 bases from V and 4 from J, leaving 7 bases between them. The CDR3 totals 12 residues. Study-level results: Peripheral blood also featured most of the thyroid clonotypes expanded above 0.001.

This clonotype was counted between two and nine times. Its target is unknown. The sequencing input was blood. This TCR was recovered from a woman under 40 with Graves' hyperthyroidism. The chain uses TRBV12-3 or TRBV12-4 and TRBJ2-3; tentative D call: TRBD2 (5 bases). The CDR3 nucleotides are TGTGCCAGCAGTACTAGTGCAGATACGCAGTATTTT. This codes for CASSTSADTQYF.